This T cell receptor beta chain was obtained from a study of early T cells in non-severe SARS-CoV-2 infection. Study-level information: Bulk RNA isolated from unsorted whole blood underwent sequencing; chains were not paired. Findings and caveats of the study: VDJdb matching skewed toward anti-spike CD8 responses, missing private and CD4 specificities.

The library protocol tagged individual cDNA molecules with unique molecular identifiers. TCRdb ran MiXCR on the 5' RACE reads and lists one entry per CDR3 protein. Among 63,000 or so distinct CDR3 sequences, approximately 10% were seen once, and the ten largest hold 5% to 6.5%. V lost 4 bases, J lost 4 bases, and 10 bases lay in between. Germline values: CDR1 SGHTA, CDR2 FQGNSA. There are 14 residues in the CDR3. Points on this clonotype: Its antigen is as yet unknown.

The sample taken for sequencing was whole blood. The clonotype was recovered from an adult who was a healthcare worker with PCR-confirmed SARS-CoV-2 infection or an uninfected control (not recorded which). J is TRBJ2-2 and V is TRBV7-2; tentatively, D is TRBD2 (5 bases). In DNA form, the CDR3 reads TGTGCCAGCAGCTACGGGATGAGCACCGGGGAGCTGTTTTTT. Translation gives CASSYGMSTGELFF.